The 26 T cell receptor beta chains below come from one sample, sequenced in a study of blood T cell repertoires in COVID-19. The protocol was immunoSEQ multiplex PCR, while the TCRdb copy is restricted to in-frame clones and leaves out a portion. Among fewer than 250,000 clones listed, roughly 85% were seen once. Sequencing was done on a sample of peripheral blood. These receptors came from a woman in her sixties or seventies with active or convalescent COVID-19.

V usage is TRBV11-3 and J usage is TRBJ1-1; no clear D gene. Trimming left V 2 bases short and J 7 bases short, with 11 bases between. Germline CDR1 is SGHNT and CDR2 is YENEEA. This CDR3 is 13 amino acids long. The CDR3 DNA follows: TGTGCCAGCAGCTTAATGACGGGTGATGAAGCTTTCTTT. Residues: CASSLMTGDEAFF.

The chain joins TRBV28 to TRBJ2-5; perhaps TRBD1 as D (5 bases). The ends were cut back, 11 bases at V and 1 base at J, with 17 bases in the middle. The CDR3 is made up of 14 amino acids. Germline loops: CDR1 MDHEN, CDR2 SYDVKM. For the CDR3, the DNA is TGTGCCTCAGCCCCAGGGTCCCCCCAAGAGACCCAGTACTTC. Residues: CASAPGSPQETQYF. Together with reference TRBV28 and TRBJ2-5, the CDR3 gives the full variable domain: DVKVTQSSRYLVKRTGEKVFLECVQDMDHENMFWYRQDPGLGLRLIYFSYDVKMKEKGDIPEGYSVSREKKERFSLILESASTNQTSMYLCASAPGSPQETQYFGPGTRLLVL.

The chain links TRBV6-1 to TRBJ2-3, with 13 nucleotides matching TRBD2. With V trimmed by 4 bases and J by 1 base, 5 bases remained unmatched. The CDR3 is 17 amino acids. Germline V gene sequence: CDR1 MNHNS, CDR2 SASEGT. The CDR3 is CASSGGTSGIRTDTQYF. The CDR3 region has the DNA TGTGCCAGCAGTGGCGGGACTAGCGGGATCCGCACAGATACGCAGTATTTT.

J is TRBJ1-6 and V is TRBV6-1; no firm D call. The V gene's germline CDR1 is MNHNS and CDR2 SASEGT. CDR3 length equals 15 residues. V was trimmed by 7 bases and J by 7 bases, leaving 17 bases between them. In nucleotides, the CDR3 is TGTGCCAGCATGAGGCCTAAGGGAGGGAATTCACCCCTCCACTTT. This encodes CASMRPKGGNSPLHF.

This CDR3 reads CASSSRSDSEQYF. The CDR3, as DNA: TGTGCCAGCAGCTCCCGATCCGATAGCGAGCAGTACTTC. The chain recombines TRBV7-2 with TRBJ2-7, with unresolved D. Germline V CDR1 and CDR2: SGHTA, FQGNSA. Trimming took off 4 bases at V and 6 bases at J, with 13 bases between the two ends. There are 13 residues in the CDR3. Variable domain in full (rest from reference TRBV7-2 and TRBJ2-7): GAGVSQSPSNKVTEKGKDVELRCDPISGHTALYWYRQSLGQGLEFLIYFQGNSAPDKSGLPSDRFSAERTGGSVSTLTIQRTQQEDSAVYLCASSSRSDSEQYFGPGTRLTVT.

The CDR3 region is CASSPEDTVGPQHF. CDR3 nucleotides: TGTGCCAGCTCACCTGAGGACACGGTGGGGCCCCAGCATTTT. This chain joins TRBV18 and TRBJ1-5; perhaps TRBD1 as D (5 bases). The CDR3 covers 14 residues. Trimming shortened V by 3 bases and J by 9 bases, and 15 bases separated the two germline ends. Per germline, CDR1 KGHSH and CDR2 LQKENI.

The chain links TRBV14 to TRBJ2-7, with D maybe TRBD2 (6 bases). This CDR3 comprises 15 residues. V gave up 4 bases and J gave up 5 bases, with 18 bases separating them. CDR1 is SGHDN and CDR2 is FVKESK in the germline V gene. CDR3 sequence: CASSPFGGIGHEQYF. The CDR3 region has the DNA TGTGCCAGCAGCCCGTTCGGCGGGATCGGCCACGAGCAGTACTTC.

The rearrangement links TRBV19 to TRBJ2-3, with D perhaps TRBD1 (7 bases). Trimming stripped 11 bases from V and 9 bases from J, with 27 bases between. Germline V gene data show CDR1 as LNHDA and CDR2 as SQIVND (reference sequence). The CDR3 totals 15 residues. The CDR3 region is CAARSGGATQGTQYF. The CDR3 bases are TGTGCCGCGCGTAGCGGCGGGGCTACACAGGGGACGCAGTATTTT.

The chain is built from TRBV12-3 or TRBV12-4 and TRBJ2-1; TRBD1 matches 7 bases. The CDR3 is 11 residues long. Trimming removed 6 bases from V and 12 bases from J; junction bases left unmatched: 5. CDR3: CASSHRGGQFF. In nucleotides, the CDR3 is TGTGCCAGCAGCCACAGGGGCGGGCAGTTCTTC.

The CDR3 bases are TGCGCCAGCAGCCCAGACCCTCGGACACCTAACTATGGCTACACCTTC. Translated, it gives CASSPDPRTPNYGYTF. J is TRBJ1-2 and V is TRBV5-1; a possible D gene is TRBD1 (5 bases). The CDR3 totals 16 residues. Germline-derived CDR1 and CDR2 are SGHRS and YFSETQ. Trimming cost V 4 bases and J 0 bases, with 16 bases left between them.

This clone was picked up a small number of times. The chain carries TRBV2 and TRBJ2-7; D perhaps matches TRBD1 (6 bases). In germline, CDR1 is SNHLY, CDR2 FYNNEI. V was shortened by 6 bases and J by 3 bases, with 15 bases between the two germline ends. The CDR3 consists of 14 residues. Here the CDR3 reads CASRGRDTIYEQYF. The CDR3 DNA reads TGTGCCAGCAGGGGCCGGGACACCATCTACGAGCAGTACTTC. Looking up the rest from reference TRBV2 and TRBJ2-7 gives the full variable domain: EPEVTQTPSHQVTQMGQEVILRCVPISNHLYFYWYRQILGQKVEFLVSFYNNEISEKSEIFDDQFSVERPDGSNFTLKIRSTKLEDSAMYFCASRGRDTIYEQYFGPGTRLTVT.

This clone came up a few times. The CDR3, as DNA: TGCGCCAGCGCCTCTCTCGGGGGTTCGGGAACTGAAGCTTTCTTT. Translation gives CASASLGGSGTEAFF. This chain links TRBV5-1 with TRBJ1-1; a weak D match, TRBD1 (5 bases). V lost 7 bases and J lost 5, with 21 bases in between. Germline V gene lookup returns CDR1 SGHRS and CDR2 YFSETQ. CDR3 length: 15 residues.

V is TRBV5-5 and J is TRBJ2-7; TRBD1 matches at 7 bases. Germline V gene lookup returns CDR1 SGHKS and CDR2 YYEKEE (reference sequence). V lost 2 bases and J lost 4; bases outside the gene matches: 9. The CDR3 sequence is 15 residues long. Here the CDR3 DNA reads TGTGCCAGCAGCTTTCTACCAGGGACAGAGTACGAGCAGTACTTC. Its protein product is CASSFLPGTEYEQYF.

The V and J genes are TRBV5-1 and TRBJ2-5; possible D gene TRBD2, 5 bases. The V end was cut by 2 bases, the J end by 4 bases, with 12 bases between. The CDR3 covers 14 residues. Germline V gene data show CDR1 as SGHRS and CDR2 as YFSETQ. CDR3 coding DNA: TGCGCCAGCAGCTTCGGTCGTCGGGGAGAGACCCAGTACTTC. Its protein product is CASSFGRRGETQYF.

The CDR3 loop reads CASSNRDGGTDTQYF. The CDR3 bases are TGTGCCAGCAGCAACAGGGACGGGGGCACAGATACGCAGTATTTT. The chain links TRBV4-2 to TRBJ2-3; D is perhaps TRBD1 (6 bases). CDR1 is LGHNA and CDR2 is YNFKEQ in the germline V gene. The CDR3 has 15 amino acids. V was cut by 5 bases and J by 1 base, with 13 bases left in between.

For the CDR3, the DNA is TGCGCCAGCAGCTCCGGGACAGGGGGAAACACCATATATTTT. Translation gives CASSSGTGGNTIYF. The rearrangement uses TRBV5-1 and TRBJ1-3; 9 bases are shared with TRBD1. Unmatched junction bases numbered 2, after V lost 3 bases and J lost 4 bases. The germline CDR1 and CDR2 sequences are SGHRS and YFSETQ. CDR3 size: 14 residues.

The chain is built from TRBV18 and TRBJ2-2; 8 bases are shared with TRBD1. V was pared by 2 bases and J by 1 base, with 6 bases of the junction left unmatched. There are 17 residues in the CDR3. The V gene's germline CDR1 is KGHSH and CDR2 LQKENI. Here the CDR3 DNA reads TGTGCCAGCTCACCAGGGGTTGGACAGGGGAACACCGGGGAGCTGTTTTTT. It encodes CASSPGVGQGNTGELFF.

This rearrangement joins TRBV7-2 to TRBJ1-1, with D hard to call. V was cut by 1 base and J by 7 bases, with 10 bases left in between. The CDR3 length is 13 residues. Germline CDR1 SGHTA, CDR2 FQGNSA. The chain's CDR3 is CASSLGVRGEAFF. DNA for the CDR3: TGTGCCAGCAGCTTAGGAGTCCGGGGTGAAGCTTTCTTT.

DNA of the CDR3: TGTGCCAGTAGTATCGCATTAGCGGGAGTTACTGAGCAGTTCTTC. Protein: CASSIALAGVTEQFF. The rearrangement uses TRBV19 and TRBJ2-1; 9 positions match TRBD2. CDR3 length: 15 residues. V gave up 3 bases and J gave up 9 bases; unmatched junction bases: 9. Germline V gene data show CDR1 as LNHDA and CDR2 as SQIVND (reference sequence).

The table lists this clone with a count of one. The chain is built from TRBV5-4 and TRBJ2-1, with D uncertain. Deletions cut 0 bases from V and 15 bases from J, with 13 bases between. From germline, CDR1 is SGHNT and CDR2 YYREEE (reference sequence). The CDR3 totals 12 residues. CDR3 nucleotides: TGTGCCAGCAGCTTGGAAACGGCGGTAAGGTTCTTC. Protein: CASSLETAVRFF.

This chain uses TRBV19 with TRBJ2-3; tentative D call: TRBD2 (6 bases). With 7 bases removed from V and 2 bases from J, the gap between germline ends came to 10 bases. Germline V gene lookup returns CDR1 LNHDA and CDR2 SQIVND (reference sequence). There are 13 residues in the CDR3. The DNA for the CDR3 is TGTGCCAGTACGCGGAGGGTCACAGATACGCAGTATTTT. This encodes CASTRRVTDTQYF.

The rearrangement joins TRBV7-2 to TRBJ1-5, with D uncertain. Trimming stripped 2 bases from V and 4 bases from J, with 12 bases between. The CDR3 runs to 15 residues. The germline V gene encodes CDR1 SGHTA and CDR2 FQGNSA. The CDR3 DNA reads TGTGCCAGCAGCTTACAAGTTCAGTCAAATCAGCCCCAGCATTTT. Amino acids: CASSLQVQSNQPQHF.

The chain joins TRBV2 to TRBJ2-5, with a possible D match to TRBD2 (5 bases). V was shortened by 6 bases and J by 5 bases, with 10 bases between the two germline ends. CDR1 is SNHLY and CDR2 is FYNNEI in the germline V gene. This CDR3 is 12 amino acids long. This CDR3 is CASRRESETQYF. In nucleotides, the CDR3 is TGTGCCAGCAGGAGGGAGTCGGAGACCCAGTACTTC.

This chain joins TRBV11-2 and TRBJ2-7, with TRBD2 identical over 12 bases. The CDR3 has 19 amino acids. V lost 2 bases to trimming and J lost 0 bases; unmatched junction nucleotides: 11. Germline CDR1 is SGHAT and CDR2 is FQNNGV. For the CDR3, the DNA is TGTGCCAGCAGCTTAAGAGGAGGGTGGACTAGCGGGGCCTCCTACGAGCAGTACTTC. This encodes CASSLRGGWTSGASYEQYF.

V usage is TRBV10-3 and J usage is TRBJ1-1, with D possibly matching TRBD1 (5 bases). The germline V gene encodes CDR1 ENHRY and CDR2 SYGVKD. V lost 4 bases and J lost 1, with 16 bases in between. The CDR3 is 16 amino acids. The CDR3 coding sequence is TGTGCCATCAGTGCCCTATCGGGACTGGGGAACACTGAAGCTTTCTTT. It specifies CAISALSGLGNTEAFF.

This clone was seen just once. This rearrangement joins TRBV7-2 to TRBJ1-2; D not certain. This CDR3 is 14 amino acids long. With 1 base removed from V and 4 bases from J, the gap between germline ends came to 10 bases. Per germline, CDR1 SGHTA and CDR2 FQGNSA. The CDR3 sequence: CASSLGTEGYGYTF. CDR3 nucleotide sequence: TGTGCCAGCAGCTTAGGGACCGAGGGCTATGGCTACACCTTC.